These 29 T cell receptor beta chains were sequenced from one sample in a study of molecular identifiers for immune sequencing clone quantification. Each CDR3 protein gets one entry after TCRdb re-called the PCR reads with MiXCR. Of about 9,800 distinct CDR3 sequences listed, roughly a fifth were seen once; the top ten hold 1.4%. Sequences were obtained from naive CD8+ T cells from blood, with Jurkat cell RNA spiked in. Sample subset: FACS-sorted CD8+CD4-CCR7+CD45RA+ naive T cells. The receptors shown here come from a human donor in good health. Some libraries in this study had Jurkat cell RNA spiked in.

This clonotype was seen at least ten times. The J gene is TRBJ2-3, the V gene TRBV3-1; 9 bases map to TRBD2. J was trimmed by 2 bases and V by 11 bases; bases with no gene match: 11. There are 15 residues in the CDR3. Germline V lookup: CDR1 LGHDT, CDR2 YNNKEL (reference sequence). The CDR3 sequence: CASTSAGGSTDTQYF. CDR3 bases: TGTGCCTCCACATCGGCGGGGGGGTCCACAGATACGCAGTATTTT.

This clonotype was recorded many times. The CDR3 here is CATKQGASGEQYF. CDR3 nucleotides: TGTGCCACCAAACAGGGGGCATCAGGCGAGCAGTACTTC. The J gene is TRBJ2-7, the V gene TRBV7-9, with 9 bases that match TRBD1. This CDR3 region has 13 residues. The V gene end was trimmed by 10 bases and the J gene end by 6 bases; junction bases not matched to a gene: 10. In germline, CDR1 is SEHNR, CDR2 FQNEAQ (reference sequence).

The V gene is TRBV4-3, the J gene TRBJ1-1; no clear D. Between the trimmed V and J ends, which lost 0 bases and 6 bases, there was a span of 8 bases. The CDR3 runs 13 residues. Germline CDR1 and CDR2: LGHNA and YSLEER. The CDR3 region is CASSQDPQSEAFF. As DNA, the CDR3 is TGCGCCAGCAGCCAAGATCCCCAGTCTGAAGCTTTCTTT.

This clonotype was counted many times. This chain joins TRBV28 and TRBJ2-1; no reliable D call. This CDR3 spans 13 amino acids. V lost 4 bases to trimming and J lost 5 bases, with 9 bases between them. Germline assignment: CDR1 MDHEN and CDR2 SYDVKM. Here the CDR3 DNA reads TGTGCCAGCAGTTCCCCTCGGGACAATGAGCAGTTCTTC. This codes for CASSSPRDNEQFF.

This clonotype is categorized as medium-sized. V is TRBV7-9 and J is TRBJ1-6, with 7 bases lining up with TRBD1. The CDR3 runs to 15 residues. CDR1 is SEHNR, CDR2 FQNEAQ, per germline (reference sequence). The V gene end was trimmed by 4 bases and the J gene end by 0 bases; junction bases not matched to a gene: 0. CDR3: CASSWDSSYNSPLHF. DNA for the CDR3: TGTGCCAGCAGCTGGGACAGCTCCTATAATTCACCCCTCCACTTT.

The J gene is TRBJ2-3, the V gene TRBV20-1, with 9 positions matching TRBD1. This CDR3 contains 14 residues. Germline CDR1 and CDR2: DFQATT and SNEGSKA (reference sequence). Trimming removed 5 bases from V and 2 bases from J; junction bases left unmatched: 5. Written as DNA, the CDR3 is TGCAGTGCTGGGGACAGGGTCTTCACAGATACGCAGTATTTT. This encodes CSAGDRVFTDTQYF.

This clonotype ranks as medium-sized. The chain is built from TRBV7-6 and TRBJ2-5; D is possibly TRBD1 or TRBD2 (5 bases each). CDR1 SGHVS and CDR2 FNYEAQ come from the germline V gene. Trimming left V 5 bases short and J 1 base short, with 14 bases between. The CDR3 covers 15 residues. Written as DNA, the CDR3 is TGTGCCAGCAGCCCCGGGGCGGCGGTCCAAGAGACCCAGTACTTC. It is translated as CASSPGAAVQETQYF.

J is TRBJ2-3 and V is TRBV12-3 or TRBV12-4, with D unclear. Deletions cut 7 bases from V and 2 bases from J, with 16 bases between. The CDR3 covers 15 residues. CDR3 nucleotide sequence: TGTGCCAGCAATCCGCATAGAGTGTCCACAGATACGCAGTATTTT. As protein: CASNPHRVSTDTQYF.

This clonotype has at least ten counts. The chain carries TRBV12-3 or TRBV12-4 and TRBJ1-2; 9 bases line up with TRBD1. The V gene end was trimmed by 4 bases and the J gene end by 3 bases; junction bases not matched to a gene: 6. The CDR3 length is 15 residues. The CDR3 region has the DNA TGTGCCAGCAGTTCTCCGGGACAGGGAGACTATGGCTACACCTTC. This codes for CASSSPGQGDYGYTF.

This clonotype came up many times. The J gene is TRBJ2-5, the V gene TRBV5-6; TRBD1 matches at 9 bases. There are 15 residues in the CDR3. Germline V gene sequence: CDR1 SGHDT, CDR2 YYEEEE. J gave up 4 bases and V 4 bases, and 8 bases lay outside the gene matches. In nucleotides, the CDR3 is TGTGCCAGCAGCCGAGGACAGGGGACATCAGAGACCCAGTACTTC. Translated, it gives CASSRGQGTSETQYF.

Judged by abundance, this clonotype is medium-sized. The J gene is TRBJ2-3, the V gene TRBV20-1; TRBD2 matches at 7 bases. Germline V CDR1 and CDR2: DFQATT, SNEGSKA (reference sequence). This CDR3 is built from 15 residues. Trimming took 6 bases from V and 2 from J; bases not matched to a gene: 11. CDR3 nucleotides: TGCAGTGCCCCTGGGCCGGCGGGGGACACAGATACGCAGTATTTT. This codes for CSAPGPAGDTDTQYF.

With regard to this clonotype: No conserved phenylalanine or tryptophan is present at the end of the CDR3, so a read error is the likely explanation. The V call is TRBV7-9, the J call TRBJ2-7; 10 nucleotides line up with TRBD2. The CDR3 sequence is 15 residues long. The germline V gene has CDR1 SEHNR and CDR2 FQNEAQ (reference sequence). The CDR3 loop is CASSHLGASGSEQYL. The CDR3 DNA is TGTGCGAGCAGCCACTTGGGCGCTAGCGGGAGCGAGCAGTACTTG.

In its sample, this clonotype was seen many times. This CDR3 is CASSMKGLRATNEKLFF. As DNA, the CDR3 is TGTGCCAGTAGTATGAAAGGTTTGAGGGCAACTAATGAAAAACTGTTTTTT. The rearrangement uses TRBV19 and TRBJ1-4, with D unresolved. Trimming left V 3 bases short and J 0 bases short, with 14 bases between. The CDR3 consists of 17 residues. The V gene's germline CDR1 is LNHDA and CDR2 SQIVND (reference sequence).

By share, this clonotype counts as medium-sized. This rearrangement joins TRBV10-3 to TRBJ1-1; no clear D gene. V lost 4 bases to trimming and J lost 3 bases, with 12 bases between them. The CDR3 is 14 residues long. Germline V lookup: CDR1 ENHRY, CDR2 SYGVKD. CDR3 sequence (DNA): TGTGCCATCAGTGCCCCAGGAATAGACACTGAAGCTTTCTTT. This gives the protein CAISAPGIDTEAFF.

This clonotype is medium-sized (0.01 to 0.1%) in the sample. V is TRBV20-1 and J is TRBJ1-1; 8 nucleotides match TRBD1. Trimming cost V 6 bases and J 5 bases; bases outside gene matches: 8. The germline gives CDR1 DFQATT, CDR2 SNEGSKA (reference sequence). The CDR3 totals 13 residues. The CDR3 nucleotides are TGCAGTGCGGAGACAGGGGTAGGAACTGAAGCTTTCTTT. Translated, it gives CSAETGVGTEAFF.

This clonotype appeared once. Since a much larger clone is just one base distant, this may be a read error. V gene TRBV27 combines with J gene TRBJ1-2, with D hard to call. The CDR3 loop spans 14 amino acids. The germline V gene has CDR1 MNHEY and CDR2 SMNVEV (reference sequence). Trimming shortened V by 5 bases and J by 8 bases, and 18 bases separated the two germline ends. The CDR3 DNA reads TGTGCCAGCAGTATCACGAAAGGAACCGGAGGCTACACCTTC. It yields the protein CASSITKGTGGYTF.

This clonotype was counted ten times or more. V gene TRBV30 combines with J gene TRBJ2-2; unclear D gene. CDR3 size: 14 residues. V was trimmed by 1 base and J by 0 bases, leaving 6 bases between them. The germline gives CDR1 GTSNPN, CDR2 SVGIG (reference sequence). The CDR3 DNA reads TGTGCCTGGAGTGGACGGTCGAACACCGGGGAGCTGTTTTTT. This codes for CAWSGRSNTGELFF.

This clonotype is deemed medium-sized. The chain couples TRBV15 to TRBJ2-3, with D perhaps matching TRBD2 (5 bases). V dropped 3 bases and J dropped 6 bases, with 7 bases sitting between them. The CDR3 runs to 12 residues. The V gene's germline CDR1 is LNHNV and CDR2 YYDKDF (reference sequence). CDR3 DNA sequence: TGTGCCACCAGCAGCCCGGGGGATACGCAGTATTTT. Protein: CATSSPGDTQYF.

Relative to its sample, this clonotype is medium-sized. V and J are TRBV28 and TRBJ2-2; TRBD1 is a possible D gene (5 bases). The germline CDR1 and CDR2 sequences are MDHEN and SYDVKM. The CDR3 length is 13 residues. The CDR3 region is CAGGQTAAGELFF. As DNA, the CDR3 is TGTGCGGGCGGACAAACGGCGGCCGGGGAGCTGTTTTTT.

On this clonotype: As the CDR3 is not closed by the conserved phenylalanine or tryptophan, this likely results from a read error. The limits of the CDR3 on the DNA are not certain, so only TCRdb's listed CDR3 is given. This chain links TRBV27 with TRBJ1-1; TRBD1 is the table's D call, not checked against the DNA. The CDR3 totals 15 residues, both ends included. Germline V lookup: CDR1 MNHEY, CDR2 SMNVEV (reference sequence). CDR3 loop: CASSSRTDSNTEASI.

The table lists this clonotype with many counts. With a much larger clone just one base away, this may be a read error. The V gene is TRBV7-2, the J gene TRBJ2-3, with D perhaps TRBD1 or TRBD2 (5 bases each). The germline V gene encodes CDR1 SGHTA and CDR2 FQGNSA. The CDR3 is made up of 15 amino acids. The CDR3 loop is CASSLVDSSTGTQYF. The DNA for the CDR3 is TGTGCCAGCAGCTTAGTAGACTCTAGCACAGGTACGCAGTATTTT. Filled out from reference TRBV7-2 and TRBJ2-3, the complete variable domain reads GAGVSQSPSNKVTEKGKDVELRCDPISGHTALYWYRQSLGQGLEFLIYFQGNSAPDKSGLPSDRFSAERTGGSVSTLTIQRTQQEDSAVYLCASSLVDSSTGTQYFGPGTRLTVL.

Of note for this clonotype: This sequence may be a read error, since a much larger clone differs from it by one base. The CDR3, as DNA: TGTGCCGGCAGAGGTGTGAACACTGAAGCTTTCTTT. This encodes CAGRGVNTEAFF. The gene calls are TRBV13 and TRBJ1-1, with unresolved D. CDR1 and CDR2 (germline): PRHDT, FYEKMQ (reference sequence). The CDR3 totals 12 residues.

This clonotype was detected many times. A read error is possible here, since a much larger clone lies one base away. This chain joins TRBV11-2 and TRBJ2-3; D gene uncertain. Germline V gives CDR1 SGHAT, CDR2 FQNNGV. Trimming pared 11 bases from V and 5 bases from J, leaving 23 bases between. The CDR3 sequence is 15 residues long. The CDR3 bases are TGTGCCGGCACCCTATCTTCCTCAGGAAAAGATACGCAGTATTTT. Its protein product is CAGTLSSSGKDTQYF.

This clonotype showed up many times. The chain carries TRBV13 and TRBJ2-3; 10 bases line up with TRBD2. Germline trimming cut 8 bases from V and 5 bases from J; bases unmatched to any gene: 13. The CDR3 has 16 amino acids. Germline assignment: CDR1 PRHDT and CDR2 FYEKMQ (reference sequence). Written as DNA, the CDR3 is TGTGCCAGCGGTCTAGCGGGAGTCAAACTGAAAGATACGCAGTATTTT. Amino acid sequence: CASGLAGVKLKDTQYF.

This clonotype qualifies as medium-sized. Germline and junction disagree at one end, which may indicate a read error. The V gene is TRBV29-1, the J gene TRBJ2-1, with TRBD1 matching 9 bases. Looked up from germline, CDR1 is SQVTM and CDR2 is ANQGSEA. CDR3 length: 14 amino acids. CDR3 amino acids: CTVTGTGLYNEQFF. Written as DNA, the CDR3 is TGCACCGTTACCGGGACAGGGCTATACAATGAGCAGTTCTTC.

This clonotype came up many times. The chain links TRBV19 to TRBJ1-2; no definite D call. Germline CDR1 LNHDA, CDR2 SQIVND (reference sequence). Trimming pared 7 bases from V and 1 base from J, leaving 13 bases between. There are 14 residues in the CDR3. CDR3 amino acids: CASKGLTVNYGYTF. The CDR3 DNA reads TGTGCCAGTAAAGGACTGACCGTTAACTATGGCTACACCTTC.

This clonotype came up many times. The chain uses TRBV5-4 and TRBJ2-7; D gene unclear. Germline values: CDR1 SGHNT, CDR2 YYREEE (reference sequence). V lost 2 bases to trimming and J lost 0 bases, with 9 bases between them. The CDR3 has 14 residues. The CDR3 here is CASSFSDGSYEQYF. In nucleotides, the CDR3 is TGTGCCAGCAGCTTCTCGGACGGCTCCTACGAGCAGTACTTC. Full variable domain (missing parts from reference TRBV5-4 and TRBJ2-7): ETGVTQSPTHLIKTRGQQVTLRCSSQSGHNTVSWYQQALGQGPQFIFQYYREEENGRGNFPPRFSGLQFPNYSSELNVNALELDDSALYLCASSFSDGSYEQYFGPGTRLTVT.

In its sample, this clonotype is medium-sized. This chain joins TRBV4-3 and TRBJ2-6; 8 bases fit TRBD1. J lost 1 base, V lost 1 base, and 0 bases had no gene match. In germline, CDR1 is LGHNA, CDR2 YSLEER. There are 16 residues in the CDR3. In DNA form, the CDR3 reads TGCGCCAGCAGCCAAGGACAGGGGTCTGGGGCCAACGTCCTGACTTTC. The encoded protein is CASSQGQGSGANVLTF.

About this clonotype itself: Being one base from a much bigger clone, this may be a read error. The chain carries TRBV12-3 or TRBV12-4 and TRBJ2-3; 8 bases are shared with TRBD2. This CDR3 is built from 17 residues. The CDR3 bases are TGTGCCGGCAGTTCCGTCAGCGGGGGCCTTAGCACAGATACGCAGTATTTT. Protein product: CAGSSVSGGLSTDTQYF.